This T cell receptor beta chain came from a study of blood T cell repertoires in COVID-19. Across the whole study: Nucleic acid was either cDNA or gDNA, and it came from T cells, B-cell-depleted T cells, or PBMCs.

The CDR3 is 12 amino acids. With 6 bases removed from V and 7 bases from J, the gap between germline ends came to 13 bases. Germline-derived CDR1 and CDR2 are MNHEY and SMNVEV (reference sequence). Source study methods: How many nucleated cells were present was estimated from reference gene primer amplification. Repertoires were generated with immunoSEQ multiplex PCR, while TCRdb's copy carries only in-frame clones and drops some. V and J calls and clone size come straight from that table; D and trimming were deduced from the DNA. The sample lists 200,000 to 250,000 clones; approximately 83% were seen once.

Sequences were obtained from peripheral blood. The receptor's source is an elderly man with acute or convalescent COVID-19. The genes are TRBV27 and TRBJ2-7; D is undetermined. The CDR3: CASRVIGSEQYF. Here the CDR3 DNA reads TGTGCCAGCAGGGTCATCGGTTCGGAGCAGTACTTC.